The next 22 T cell receptor beta chains were all read from a single sample in a study of blood T cell repertoires in COVID-19. Measured with immunoSEQ multiplex PCR; TCRdb has only the in-frame clones, and not every one. The table records 250,000 to 350,000 clones, almost 90% of them present only once. The source material was PBMCs or T cells enriched from blood (not recorded which). The receptor set was obtained from a woman aged 18-30 years with acute COVID-19.

V usage is TRBV6-7 and J usage is TRBJ2-7; 11 bases line up with TRBD2. TRBV6-7 is marked as an open reading frame, function uncertain. The length of the CDR3 is 16 residues. With 4 bases clipped from V and 2 bases from J, the junction kept 7 bases outside the gene matches. The CDR3 DNA reads TGTGCCAGCAGTTCCCCGGGACTAGCGGAGACCTACGAGCAGTACTTC. It translates to CASSSPGLAETYEQYF.

This clone was observed once. The chain carries TRBV27 and TRBJ2-7; maybe TRBD2 (7 bases). Germline V gene data show CDR1 as MNHEY and CDR2 as SMNVEV (reference sequence). This CDR3 has 14 amino acids. Trimming left V 5 bases short and J 5 bases short, with 16 bases between. The chain's CDR3 is CASSSLRGAHEQYF. As DNA, the CDR3 is TGTGCCAGCAGTAGTCTTCGGGGGGCCCACGAGCAGTACTTC.

The J gene is TRBJ1-1, the V gene TRBV6-1, with D unclear. This CDR3 is 14 amino acids long. From germline, CDR1 is MNHNS and CDR2 SASEGT. Trimming removed 2 bases from V and 5 bases from J, with 12 bases in between. CDR3 protein: CASSEYNEETEAFF. CDR3 DNA: TGTGCCAGCAGTGAATATAATGAGGAGACTGAAGCTTTCTTT.

This sequence joins TRBV3-1 (or the pseudogene TRBV3-2) and TRBJ2-2; 10 bases match TRBD2. Trimming cost V 0 bases and J 6 bases; bases outside gene matches: 4. Germline V CDR1 and CDR2: LGHDT, YNNKEL (reference sequence). The CDR3 contains 16 residues. The CDR3: CASSQDLAGVPGELFF. CDR3 coding DNA: TGTGCCAGCAGCCAAGATCTAGCGGGAGTACCCGGGGAGCTGTTTTTT.

The V call is TRBV27, the J call TRBJ2-7; TRBD2 matches at 11 bases. This CDR3 has 15 amino acids. The V segment lost 4 bases and the J segment 4 bases; nucleotides outside the gene matches: 6. Germline CDR1 is MNHEY and CDR2 is SMNVEV (reference sequence). This CDR3 reads CASSSRLAGIYEQYF. DNA for the CDR3: TGTGCCAGCAGTTCCCGACTAGCGGGGATATACGAGCAGTACTTC.

The gene calls are TRBV18 and TRBJ1-1, with D possibly TRBD1 on 6 matching bases. Trimming cost V 3 bases and J 5 bases, with 28 bases left between them. CDR1 is KGHSH, CDR2 LQKENI, per germline. The CDR3 is 19 amino acids. The CDR3 DNA reads TGTGCCAGCTCACCGATAGGGCTCGAGGGGGGGAGCCGAGGGACTGAAGCTTTCTTT. Protein: CASSPIGLEGGSRGTEAFF. Full variable domain (missing parts from reference TRBV18 and TRBJ1-1): NAGVMQNPRHLVRRRGQEARLRCSPMKGHSHVYWYRQLPEEGLKFMVYLQKENIIDESGMPKERFSAEFPKEGPSILRIQQVVRGDSAAYFCASSPIGLEGGSRGTEAFFGQGTRLTVV.

V gene TRBV7-9 combines with J gene TRBJ1-4, with D possibly matching TRBD1 (6 bases). The germline gives CDR1 SEHNR, CDR2 FQNEAQ (reference sequence). There are 15 residues in the CDR3. V lost 8 bases and J lost 0, with 13 bases in between. CDR3 in amino acids: CASGTTGATNEKLFF. CDR3 in DNA: TGTGCCAGCGGTACGACAGGAGCAACTAATGAAAAACTGTTTTTT.

The rearrangement uses TRBV27 and TRBJ1-4; D gene uncertain. There are 15 residues in the CDR3. V lost 3 bases and J 6 bases, leaving 14 bases between the germline ends. Germline V gene data show CDR1 as MNHEY and CDR2 as SMNVEV (reference sequence). The CDR3 is CASSLFYSRDEKLFF. For the CDR3, the DNA is TGTGCCAGCAGTTTGTTCTACAGTCGAGATGAAAAACTGTTTTTT.

This clone was picked up a small number of times. V usage is TRBV9 and J usage is TRBJ2-7, with TRBD1 matching over 10 bases. The CDR3 has 14 residues. J lost 6 bases, V lost 0 bases, and 3 bases had no gene match. Germline V gives CDR1 SGDLS, CDR2 YYNGEE. CDR3 sequence: CASSVEGQGFEQYF. DNA of the CDR3: TGTGCCAGCAGCGTAGAGGGACAGGGGTTCGAGCAGTACTTC. Drawing the rest from reference TRBV9 and TRBJ2-7, the complete variable domain is DSGVTQTPKHLITATGQRVTLRCSPRSGDLSVYWYQQSLDQGLQFLIQYYNGEERAKGNILERFSAQQFPDLHSELNLSSLELGDSALYFCASSVEGQGFEQYFGPGTRLTVT.

This clone was seen only once. The rearrangement links TRBV28 to TRBJ2-2; TRBD1 is a possible D gene (7 bases). The ends were cut back, 3 bases at V and 7 bases at J, with 12 bases in the middle. CDR3 length: 14 amino acids. Germline CDR1 MDHEN, CDR2 SYDVKM. This CDR3 is CASSLAGGSGELFF. As DNA, the CDR3 is TGTGCCAGCAGTTTGGCAGGGGGGAGCGGGGAGCTGTTTTTT. The full variable domain, its missing parts supplied by reference TRBV28 and TRBJ2-2, is DVKVTQSSRYLVKRTGEKVFLECVQDMDHENMFWYRQDPGLGLRLIYFSYDVKMKEKGDIPEGYSVSREKKERFSLILESASTNQTSMYLCASSLAGGSGELFFGEGSRLTVL.

This chain joins TRBV7-2 and TRBJ2-1; the D gene is possibly TRBD1 (5 bases). Germline CDR1 is SGHTA and CDR2 is FQGNSA. V lost 6 bases, J lost 6 bases, and 15 bases lay in between. CDR3 size: 14 residues. DNA of the CDR3: TGTGCCAGCAGGAGATATACTGGGGCCAATGAGCAGTTCTTC. Protein product: CASRRYTGANEQFF.

The chain has TRBV6-1 and TRBJ1-6; no reliable D call. Germline V CDR1 and CDR2: MNHNS, SASEGT. V was trimmed by 1 base and J by 3 bases, leaving 7 bases between them. The CDR3 totals 15 residues. CDR3 in amino acids: CASSEGHNYNSPLHF. CDR3 bases: TGTGCCAGCAGTGAAGGACACAACTATAATTCACCCCTCCACTTT.

The J gene is TRBJ1-4, the V gene TRBV11-2; a possible D gene is TRBD1 (5 bases). The CDR3 covers 15 residues. Germline loops: CDR1 SGHAT, CDR2 FQNNGV. V shed 5 bases and J shed 0 bases, with 10 bases lying between them. Here the CDR3 reads CASSPTTATNEKLFF. The CDR3 coding sequence is TGTGCCAGCAGCCCAACGACAGCAACTAATGAAAAACTGTTTTTT.

This sequence joins TRBV15 and TRBJ2-3; TRBD2 matches 12 bases. The length of the CDR3 is 16 residues. The ends lost 1 base at V and 2 bases at J; junction bases unmatched: 1. CDR1 LNHNV and CDR2 YYDKDF come from the germline V gene (reference sequence). The CDR3 here is CATSRGLAGDTDTQYF. The CDR3, as DNA: TGTGCCACCAGCAGAGGACTAGCGGGAGACACAGATACGCAGTATTTT.

The chain has TRBV6-6 and TRBJ2-7; 7 positions agree with TRBD1. The CDR3 is made up of 14 amino acids. J gave up 2 bases and V 0 bases, and 1 base lay outside the gene matches. Germline V CDR1 and CDR2: MNHNY, SVGAGI (reference sequence). CDR3 in amino acids: CASSYSRGTYEQYF. As DNA, the CDR3 is TGTGCCAGCAGTTACTCCAGGGGGACCTACGAGCAGTACTTC.

The V and J genes are TRBV15 and TRBJ2-3; weak D call: TRBD2 (5 bases). The V gene lost 4 bases and the J gene lost 3 bases, with 14 bases spanning the gap. Germline values: CDR1 LNHNV, CDR2 YYDKDF (reference sequence). This CDR3 region has 15 residues. CDR3 in amino acids: CATSISRASTDTQYF. CDR3 DNA sequence: TGTGCCACCAGCATTTCGAGGGCTAGTACAGATACGCAGTATTTT.

The chain is built from TRBV11-3 and TRBJ1-6, with D perhaps TRBD1 (6 bases). The CDR3 is made up of 13 amino acids. The V and J ends lost 2 bases and 8 bases respectively, with 7 bases between them. CDR1 SGHNT and CDR2 YENEEA come from the germline V gene. The CDR3 here is CASSLNRDSPLHF. DNA for the CDR3: TGTGCCAGCAGCTTAAACAGGGATTCACCCCTCCACTTT.

V gene TRBV5-6 combines with J gene TRBJ1-6; TRBD1 matches at 7 bases. The junction had 8 bases not matched to a gene; V was cut back by 0 bases and J by 11 bases. Looked up from germline, CDR1 is SGHDT and CDR2 is YYEEEE. The CDR3 sequence is 15 residues long. The CDR3 nucleotides are TGTGCCAGCAGCTTGGCCCGGCAGGGGGACCCACCCCTCCACTTT. Residues: CASSLARQGDPPLHF.

This sequence joins TRBV30 and TRBJ2-3, with D tentatively TRBD2 (6 bases). This CDR3 region has 14 residues. The germline V gene has CDR1 GTSNPN and CDR2 SVGIG (reference sequence). V was clipped by 1 base and J by 1 base, with 9 bases between them. This CDR3 is CAWSGRGGTDTQYF. CDR3 in DNA: TGTGCCTGGAGTGGGAGGGGAGGCACAGATACGCAGTATTTT.

The CDR3 here is CASKVTGTYEQYF. The CDR3 DNA sequence: TGTGCCAGCAAAGTAACAGGGACCTACGAGCAGTACTTC. The chain recombines TRBV6-5 with TRBJ2-7; weak D call: TRBD1 (6 bases). Germline V gives CDR1 MNHEY, CDR2 SVGAGI. The ends were cut back, 7 bases at V and 2 bases at J, with 12 bases in the middle. The length of the CDR3 is 13 residues.

This clone was counted a single time. The CDR3 spells CASSPPGAPRGGWNEQFF. CDR3 DNA: TGTGCCAGCTCACCACCCGGCGCCCCGCGGGGAGGGTGGAATGAGCAGTTCTTC. The chain combines TRBV18 with TRBJ2-1, with 7 nucleotides matching TRBD2. The V gene end was trimmed by 0 bases and the J gene end by 7 bases; junction bases not matched to a gene: 15. CDR3 length: 18 amino acids. Per germline, CDR1 KGHSH and CDR2 LQKENI.

A remark on this clone: Other nucleotide sequences from this sample produce the same CDR3. V and J are TRBV12-3 or TRBV12-4 and TRBJ1-2; maybe TRBD1 (6 bases). Trimming took 5 bases from V and 5 from J, leaving 12 bases between them. The CDR3 totals 13 residues. CDR3 bases: TGTGCCAGCAGTCCCACAGGGCCGTATGGCTACACCTTC. Translation gives CASSPTGPYGYTF.